The clone carrying this T cell receptor (beta chain) appeared a single time. The source of the sample is a study of cytomegalovirus exposure and HLA in healthy donors. PCR primers comprised 60 Vbeta and 13 Jbeta primers. The repertoire was sequenced with immunoSEQ multiplex PCR; TCRdb's copy has only in-frame clones and lacks some. The sample includes 180,000 or so clones, around 78% of them seen just once. CDR3 length equals 14 residues. Looked up from germline, CDR1 is MNHEY and CDR2 is SVGAGI. The chain joins TRBV6-5 to TRBJ2-5, with 7 bases aligning to TRBD1. The DNA end is more similar to TRBJ2-7, so the J call may be wrong. This TCR derives from a young man in good health and CMV-seronegative. The sequenced sample consisted of PBMCs. CDR3 amino acids: CASSYYRDSYEQYF. CDR3 DNA: TGTGCCAGCAGTTACTACCGGGACAGCTACGAGCAGTACTTC.